A single sample gave rise to the 16 T cell receptor beta chains below, sequenced in a study of T-cell reconstitution after alpha-beta-depleted transplantation in children. Preparation of the TCRbeta library was carried out with unique molecular identifiers. TCRdb passed the PCR reads through MiXCR, listing each CDR3 protein once. The sample lists around 450,000 distinct CDR3 sequences, about 17% seen once, with around 30% in the top ten. The starting material was PBMCs, mostly from graft donor cells, obtained 360 days after TCRalphabeta/CD19-depleted stem cell transplant. These receptors were taken from a boy in the first two years of life who had a stem cell transplant for Wiskott-Aldrich syndrome, so the T cells may come from the graft donor.

This chain connects TRBV25-1 to TRBJ2-7; D may be TRBD1 (5 bases). Trimming took 3 bases from V and 3 from J, leaving 9 bases between them. Germline CDR1 and CDR2: MGHDK and SYGVNS. The CDR3 has 13 residues. CDR3 region: CASSDQGSYEQYF. The CDR3 DNA is TGTGCCAGCAGTGATCAGGGAAGCTACGAGCAGTACTTC.

The rearrangement links TRBV20-1 to TRBJ2-5; D perhaps matches TRBD2 (6 bases). CDR3 length equals 13 residues. The ends were cut back, 3 bases at V and 9 bases at J, with 17 bases in the middle. In germline, CDR1 is DFQATT, CDR2 SNEGSKA (reference sequence). In DNA, the CDR3 is TGCAGTGCTAGCGGGACTCATGGGTGGGCCCAGTACTTC. As protein: CSASGTHGWAQYF.

This clonotype was observed a few times. The rearrangement uses TRBV24-1 and TRBJ2-7; 9 nucleotides align to TRBD1. From germline, CDR1 is KGHDR and CDR2 SFDVKD. This CDR3 spans 16 amino acids. V gave up 4 bases and J gave up 2 bases; unmatched junction bases: 8. The CDR3 region has the DNA TGTGCCACCAGTGACCCAGCGGGACAGGGACCCTACGAGCAGTACTTC. Amino acid sequence: CATSDPAGQGPYEQYF.

The rearrangement links TRBV5-1 to TRBJ2-7; TRBD2 might be the D (5 bases). V shed 0 bases and J shed 7 bases, with 17 bases lying between them. The germline CDR1 and CDR2 sequences are SGHRS and YFSETQ. The CDR3 loop spans 15 amino acids. In DNA form, the CDR3 reads TGCGCCAGCAGCTTGGGCGCAGGACTGTTAAGGGAGCAGTACTTC. Translation gives CASSLGAGLLREQYF.

As DNA, the CDR3 is TGTGCCAGCAGTTTTTATTCACGGATCTCCTACAATGAGCAGTTCTTC. Its protein is CASSFYSRISYNEQFF. The chain is built from TRBV12-3 or TRBV12-4 and TRBJ2-1; D gene ambiguous. With 3 bases removed from V and 0 bases from J, the gap between germline ends came to 12 bases. The length of the CDR3 is 16 residues.

This clonotype was picked up a small number of times. Here the CDR3 reads CASSLGDRAGGYTF. CDR3 bases: TGTGCCAGCAGCCTAGGGGACAGAGCGGGGGGCTACACCTTC. The chain has TRBV28 and TRBJ1-2; the match to TRBD1 covers 7 bases. The J segment lost 8 bases and the V segment lost 6 bases, leaving 12 bases of the junction unmatched. The CDR3 sequence is 14 residues long. Germline-derived CDR1 and CDR2 are MDHEN and SYDVKM.

There are a few counts of this clonotype. This rearrangement joins TRBV15 to TRBJ2-7; 12 bases agree with TRBD2. Germline V lookup: CDR1 LNHNV, CDR2 YYDKDF (reference sequence). V shed 2 bases, J shed 4 bases, and the junction held 9 bases outside the gene matches. CDR3 length: 17 residues. CDR3 DNA: TGTGCCACCAGCAGACGGACTAGCGGGACTCGCGGGTACGAGCAGTACTTC. Encoded protein: CATSRRTSGTRGYEQYF.

The rearrangement links TRBV12-3 or TRBV12-4 to TRBJ2-3; D might be TRBD2 (6 bases). The CDR3 contains 13 residues. V shed 4 bases and J shed 3 bases, with 8 bases lying between them. CDR3 sequence reads: CASSWEVTDTQYF. For the CDR3, the DNA is TGTGCCAGCAGTTGGGAGGTTACAGATACGCAGTATTTT.

The chain joins TRBV20-1 to TRBJ2-1; perhaps TRBD2 as D (5 bases). The V gene lost 6 bases and the J gene lost 3 bases, with 15 bases spanning the gap. CDR1 and CDR2 (germline): DFQATT, SNEGSKA (reference sequence). The CDR3 length is 14 residues. The CDR3 coding sequence is TGCAGTGCAGACACTAGGCTCGGCTACAATGAGCAGTTCTTC. It is translated as CSADTRLGYNEQFF.

The V call is TRBV7-2, the J call TRBJ2-3; tentatively, D is TRBD2 (5 bases). Trimming removed 3 bases from V and 2 bases from J, with 15 bases in between. The CDR3 loop spans 16 amino acids. Germline V gene sequence: CDR1 SGHTA, CDR2 FQGNSA. CDR3 nucleotides: TGTGCCAGCAGCTTGGCGAGGACTGCCTTCACAGATACGCAGTATTTT. Amino acids: CASSLARTAFTDTQYF.

The chain is built from TRBV11-2 and TRBJ2-3, with 11 bases that match TRBD2. CDR1 and CDR2 from the germline V gene are SGHAT and FQNNGV. Trimming took 2 bases from V and 3 from J; bases not matched to a gene: 10. The CDR3 length is 18 residues. The CDR3: CASSLLLRVAGGTDTQYF. The CDR3 coding sequence is TGTGCCAGCAGCTTACTTCTTCGAGTAGCGGGAGGGACAGATACGCAGTATTTT.

The table lists this clonotype with a few counts. The DNA for the CDR3 is TGTGCCAGCAGCTTGCAGGGACAGTTCCTCTACGAGCAGTACTTC. This encodes CASSLQGQFLYEQYF. The chain carries TRBV7-2 and TRBJ2-7; 7 positions agree with TRBD1. CDR3 size: 15 residues. Germline V lookup: CDR1 SGHTA, CDR2 FQGNSA. V lost 3 bases, J lost 3 bases, and 8 bases stayed unmatched. Combining the CDR3 with reference TRBV7-2 and TRBJ2-7 gives the whole variable domain GAGVSQSPSNKVTEKGKDVELRCDPISGHTALYWYRQSLGQGLEFLIYFQGNSAPDKSGLPSDRFSAERTGGSVSTLTIQRTQQEDSAVYLCASSLQGQFLYEQYFGPGTRLTVT.

This clonotype was seen more than once but under ten times. CDR3: CASSIYSSADTQYF. The CDR3 DNA is TGTGCCAGTAGTATTTACTCTAGCGCAGATACGCAGTATTTT. J is TRBJ2-3 and V is TRBV19, with D possibly matching TRBD2 (6 bases). This CDR3 has 14 residues. V gave up 3 bases and J gave up 4 bases, with 11 bases separating them. Germline-derived CDR1 and CDR2 are LNHDA and SQIVND (reference sequence).

This clonotype has only a few counts. The V call is TRBV24-1, the J call TRBJ1-2; D possibly corresponds to TRBD1 (5 bases). Germline assignment: CDR1 KGHDR and CDR2 SFDVKD. V was pared by 5 bases and J by 3 bases, with 9 bases between. The CDR3 length is 13 residues. The CDR3 spells CATSVTAHYGYTF. CDR3 bases: TGTGCCACCAGTGTGACAGCGCACTATGGCTACACCTTC.

V usage is TRBV25-1 and J usage is TRBJ2-5; D is ambiguous. Germline loops: CDR1 MGHDK, CDR2 SYGVNS. Trimming stripped 1 base from V and 0 bases from J, with 6 bases between. This CDR3 region has 14 residues. The CDR3 is CASSELVDQETQYF. For the CDR3, the DNA is TGTGCCAGCAGTGAATTAGTAGACCAAGAGACCCAGTACTTC.

V usage is TRBV30 and J usage is TRBJ1-6; D is uncertain. The CDR3 covers 11 residues. CDR1 is GTSNPN and CDR2 is SVGIG in the germline V gene (reference sequence). V lost 1 base to trimming and J lost 9 bases, with 4 bases between them. CDR3 bases: TGTGCCTGGAGTGAAAGTTCACCCCTCCACTTT. Translated, it gives CAWSESSPLHF. The full variable domain, its missing parts supplied by reference TRBV30 and TRBJ1-6, is SQTIHQWPATLVQPVGSPLSLECTVEGTSNPNLYWYRQAAGRGLQLLFYSVGIGQISSEVPQNLSASRPQDRQFILSSKKLLLSDSGFYLCAWSESSPLHFGNGTRLTVT.